This T cell receptor beta chain was profiled in a study of T cell responses to AZD1222 COVID-19 vaccine. General study results and limits: Reportedly, close to half of spike-specific TCRs are directed against unmutated variant regions. Baseline antibody screening turned up just five to seven seropositive AZD1222 recipients. Without day 14 samples, only post-peak T cell repertoires were studied.

The data were produced by immunoSEQ multiplex PCR, yet TCRdb's version contains in-frame clones alone and is incomplete. The repertoire holds approximately 180,000 clones, with about 92% as singletons. CDR1 is DFQATT and CDR2 is SNEGSKA in the germline V gene (reference sequence). The CDR3 has 13 amino acids. Trimming removed 3 bases from V and 2 bases from J, with 11 bases in between. This clone occurred a few times. Antigen specificity is unknown. The sequence came from an adult in good health. Material: peripheral blood, obtained on day 0 of AZD1222 vaccination. The rearrangement joins TRBV20-1 to TRBJ2-7; D is perhaps TRBD1 or TRBD2 (5 bases each). CDR3 nucleotides: TGCAGTGCTAGTGGGCAGGGAGCCTACGAGCAGTACTTC. It yields the protein CSASGQGAYEQYF.